These T cell receptor beta chains were read from a single sample in a study of PD-1 blockade in mismatch repair-deficient tumors. Measured with immunoSEQ multiplex PCR; TCRdb has only the in-frame clones, and not every one. In the table there are under 150,000 clones, around 86% of which are singletons. Specimen: peripheral blood, collected 44 weeks after starting pembrolizumab. These TCRs come from an adult with mismatch repair-deficient cancer. Each CDR3 is given with its conserved first and last residue.

cdr3_length	j_call	v_call	cdr3_aa
14	TRBJ1-3	TRBV4-1	CASSQVRSGNTIYF
14	TRBJ2-3	TRBV5-1	CASSPGTGIDTQYF
14	TRBJ2-3	TRBV5-4	CASSSGTSTDTQYF
15	TRBJ2-7	TRBV4-3	CASSLSGKGSYEQYF
18	TRBJ2-2	TRBV27	CASRPGLAGAWLTGELFF
15	TRBJ2-7	TRBV29-1	CSVEDGSQGEYEQYF
17	TRBJ2-3	TRBV28	CASSFASGRAGTDTQYF
16	TRBJ2-1	TRBV15	CATSPSGGRDYNEQFF
15	TRBJ2-3	TRBV19	CASSMGQGHTDTQYF
15	TRBJ2-5	TRBV5-4	CASSLVGGLQETQYF
15	TRBJ2-1	TRBV7-6	CASSLRGESYNEQFF
14	TRBJ1-2	TRBV5-1	CASSLATPLRGYTF
14	TRBJ2-7	TRBV2	CASSDWTVSYEQYF
15	TRBJ2-7	TRBV4-1	CASSQAVSGTYEQYF
15	TRBJ2-7	TRBV6-5	CASSYSSTGAYEQYF
12	TRBJ1-1	TRBV5-1	CASSRDSTEAFF
17	TRBJ2-1	TRBV16	CASSRNRRTGGINEQFF
13	TRBJ2-7	TRBV29-1	CSVDRDRLYEQYF